Shown below are 19 T cell receptor beta chains from a single sample sequenced in a study of T cell responses to AZD1222 COVID-19 vaccine. Profiled with immunoSEQ multiplex PCR; TCRdb holds only in-frame clones, not every one. Among 100,000 to 150,000 clones, 90% were seen once, and the ten largest hold around 7%. Sequenced material: peripheral blood, taken on day 0 of AZD1222 vaccination. These receptors were collected from an adult in good health.

The chain couples TRBV6-2 or TRBV6-3 to TRBJ1-1; D uncertain. The CDR3 extends over 17 amino acids. V was trimmed by 2 bases and J by 0 bases, leaving 16 bases between them. Germline V lookup: CDR1 MNHEY, CDR2 SVGEGT. CDR3 coding DNA: TGTGCCAGCAGTTACAGGCGGGAAACTTTTATGAACACTGAAGCTTTCTTT. Translating gives CASSYRRETFMNTEAFF.

The chain links TRBV4-2 to TRBJ1-3; no firm D call. Germline V lookup: CDR1 LGHNA, CDR2 YNFKEQ. Deletions cut 0 bases from V and 4 bases from J, with 7 bases between. The CDR3 covers 14 residues. CDR3 sequence reads: CASSQDARGNTIYF. CDR3 nucleotide sequence: TGTGCCAGCAGCCAAGACGCAAGGGGAAACACCATATATTTT.

This chain connects TRBV6-5 to TRBJ1-1; D possibly corresponds to TRBD1 (5 bases). Trimming cost V 6 bases and J 4 bases, with 15 bases left between them. This CDR3 has 14 residues. CDR1 and CDR2 (germline): MNHEY, SVGAGI. The chain's CDR3 is CASSYLSGTTEAFF. In DNA form, the CDR3 reads TGTGCCAGCAGCTATCTTTCAGGGACCACTGAAGCTTTCTTT.

The chain employs TRBV10-1 and TRBJ2-3, with D possibly matching TRBD1 (6 bases). Germline values: CDR1 WNHNN, CDR2 SYGVQD (reference sequence). V was clipped by 3 bases and J by 2 bases, with 9 bases between them. The CDR3 is made up of 14 amino acids. CDR3 bases: TGCGCCAGCAGTGAAAGACAGGACACAGATACGCAGTATTTT. Residues: CASSERQDTDTQYF.

The chain links TRBV19 to TRBJ2-2, with unresolved D. Per germline, CDR1 LNHDA and CDR2 SQIVND (reference sequence). The CDR3 has 14 residues. Trimming removed 3 bases at V and 4 bases at J, with 9 bases between. CDR3 residues: CASSIPLGTGELFF. As DNA, the CDR3 is TGTGCCAGTAGTATCCCCCTGGGCACCGGGGAGCTGTTTTTT.

The J gene is TRBJ2-2, the V gene TRBV27; TRBD1 aligns across 7 bases. Per germline, CDR1 MNHEY and CDR2 SMNVEV (reference sequence). The V and J ends lost 8 bases and 5 bases, in that order; junction bases with no gene match: 8. This CDR3 spans 14 amino acids. CDR3 in DNA: TGTGCCAGCTCGCAGGGGGTCTTGACCGGGGAGCTGTTTTTT. Protein: CASSQGVLTGELFF.

The gene calls are TRBV30 and TRBJ2-7; maybe TRBD1 (7 bases). The CDR3 totals 13 residues. V was clipped by 7 bases and J by 1 base, with 14 bases between them. Germline-derived CDR1 and CDR2 are GTSNPN and SVGIG (reference sequence). CDR3 region: CALIRGESYEQYF. The CDR3 DNA follows: TGTGCCTTAATCAGGGGGGAATCCTACGAGCAGTACTTC.

V gene TRBV28 combines with J gene TRBJ1-2; D uncertain. The CDR3 length is 14 residues. The germline CDR1 and CDR2 sequences are MDHEN and SYDVKM. Deletions cut 5 bases from V and 6 bases from J, with 16 bases between. The CDR3 DNA reads as TGTGCCAGCAGTACACCGGGCTCCCGGAATGGCTACACCTTC. It codes for CASSTPGSRNGYTF.

This clone has just one count. V and J are TRBV4-3 and TRBJ1-1; D unclear. V lost 0 bases, J lost 0 bases, and 8 bases lay in between. Germline V lookup: CDR1 LGHNA, CDR2 YSLEER. This CDR3 region has 15 residues. The CDR3 is CASSQDLQLNTEAFF. The CDR3 DNA reads TGCGCCAGCAGCCAAGATTTACAGTTGAACACTGAAGCTTTCTTT.

CDR3 in DNA: TGTGCCAGCAGTGAAGGGGGGAACACTGAAGCTTTCTTT. Protein: CASSEGGNTEAFF. J is TRBJ1-1 and V is TRBV2; D gene ambiguous. V was trimmed by 1 base and J by 1 base, leaving 4 bases between them. The CDR3 is made up of 13 amino acids. Germline V lookup: CDR1 SNHLY, CDR2 FYNNEI.

This chain joins TRBV5-6 and TRBJ2-7; D ambiguous. The V gene lost 0 bases and the J gene lost 4 bases, with 11 bases spanning the gap. The CDR3 runs to 14 residues. Germline V gene sequence: CDR1 SGHDT, CDR2 YYEEEE. CDR3 coding DNA: TGTGCCAGCAGCTTGGTTTGGAACGGGTACGAGCAGTACTTC. As protein: CASSLVWNGYEQYF.

The CDR3 here is CASRAALGSGQPQHF. CDR3 nucleotide sequence: TGTGCCAGCAGAGCCGCCTTGGGAAGCGGTCAGCCCCAGCATTTT. The chain uses TRBV2 and TRBJ1-5; D unclear. Trimming took 6 bases from V and 6 from J, leaving 18 bases between them. CDR1 is SNHLY and CDR2 is FYNNEI in the germline V gene. The CDR3 covers 15 residues.

J is TRBJ2-5 and V is TRBV3-1 (or the pseudogene TRBV3-2), with D unclear. The CDR3 totals 13 residues. Trimming removed 1 base at V and 5 bases at J, with 8 bases between. Germline assignment: CDR1 LGHDT and CDR2 YNNKEL (reference sequence). CDR3 sequence: CASSQGSLETQYF. The CDR3 DNA is TGTGCCAGCAGCCAAGGGTCTCTGGAGACCCAGTACTTC.

V usage is TRBV6-5 and J usage is TRBJ1-2, with TRBD1 as a possible D gene (6 bases). V was shortened by 6 bases and J by 8 bases, with 16 bases between the two germline ends. This CDR3 spans 13 amino acids. Germline CDR1 MNHEY, CDR2 SVGAGI. The CDR3 reads CASRSRQEGGYTF. CDR3 nucleotides: TGTGCCAGCAGAAGCCGACAGGAAGGGGGCTACACCTTC.

V is TRBV29-1 and J is TRBJ1-1; D might be TRBD1 (5 bases). The length of the CDR3 is 14 residues. Trimming stripped 4 bases from V and 4 bases from J, with 16 bases between. CDR1 is SQVTM and CDR2 is ANQGSEA in the germline V gene. Here the CDR3 reads CSVVPPGSGTEAFF. The CDR3 DNA follows: TGCAGCGTTGTCCCGCCAGGGAGTGGCACTGAAGCTTTCTTT.

This chain uses TRBV18 with TRBJ1-2, with D uncertain. This CDR3 has 14 amino acids. V lost 5 bases and J lost 8, with 18 bases in between. Germline V gives CDR1 KGHSH, CDR2 LQKENI. The CDR3 nucleotides read TGTGCCAGCTCAGTAGTCCCGAACGCTTTCGGCTACACCTTC. Protein sequence: CASSVVPNAFGYTF.

The chain combines TRBV13 with TRBJ2-3; no firm D call. Germline V CDR1 and CDR2: PRHDT, FYEKMQ (reference sequence). This CDR3 is 14 amino acids long. The ends were cut back, 7 bases at V and 4 bases at J, with 15 bases in the middle. CDR3 residues: CASTRKGWPDTQYF. The CDR3 bases are TGTGCCAGCACCCGAAAAGGGTGGCCAGATACGCAGTATTTT.

The gene calls are TRBV5-1 and TRBJ1-2, with D possibly matching TRBD1 (6 bases). CDR1 is SGHRS, CDR2 YFSETQ, per germline. The V end was cut by 1 base, the J end by 2 bases, with 12 bases between. The CDR3 has 15 amino acids. The CDR3 nucleotides are TGCGCCAGCAGCTTGTATGCGACAGGAAACTATGGCTACACCTTC. Translating gives CASSLYATGNYGYTF.

This rearrangement joins TRBV24-1 to TRBJ2-3; D is uncertain. V was pared by 6 bases and J by 0 bases, with 9 bases between. Per the germline V gene, CDR1 is KGHDR and CDR2 is SFDVKD. CDR3 size: 14 residues. The CDR3 here is CATSLAASTDTQYF. The DNA of the CDR3 is TGTGCCACCAGTTTGGCGGCGAGCACAGATACGCAGTATTTT.